The 21 T cell receptor beta chains given below trace back to one sample, sequenced in a study of cytomegalovirus exposure and HLA in healthy donors. It was with 60 Vbeta and 13 Jbeta primers that the PCR ran. Sequencing was performed with immunoSEQ multiplex PCR; in TCRdb, only in-frame clones are kept and a portion is missing. Found here are approximately 160,000 clones, 70% to 85% of them singletons; the top ten hold around 4.9%. The sequencing input was PBMCs. Receptor source: a man in his late teens or twenties in good health and CMV-seronegative.

The CDR3 coding sequence is TGTGCCAGCAGCTTAACTAGGAGCGAGCAGTACTTC. Translated: CASSLTRSEQYF. This chain links TRBV5-4 with TRBJ2-7; weak D call: TRBD2 (5 bases). Germline CDR1 and CDR2: SGHNT and YYREEE (reference sequence). The CDR3 extends over 12 amino acids. V was pared by 2 bases and J by 6 bases, with 9 bases between.

The V gene is TRBV4-1, the J gene TRBJ1-2; 10 bases match TRBD1. The CDR3 has 15 residues. V shed 1 base, J shed 6 bases, and the junction held 5 bases outside the gene matches. The V gene's germline CDR1 is MGHRA and CDR2 YSYEKL. For the CDR3, the DNA is TGCGCCAGCAGCCAAGCCCAGGACAGGGGGGATGGCTACACCTTC. Translation: CASSQAQDRGDGYTF.

J is TRBJ1-1 and V is TRBV7-9, with a possible D match to TRBD1 (6 bases). The CDR3 covers 15 residues. In germline, CDR1 is SEHNR, CDR2 FQNEAQ (reference sequence). Trimming removed 4 bases from V and 1 base from J, with 13 bases in between. The DNA for the CDR3 is TGTGCCAGCAGCTCCTACTGGACAGCGAACACTGAAGCTTTCTTT. Amino acids: CASSSYWTANTEAFF. Full variable domain (remainder filled in from reference TRBV7-9 and TRBJ1-1): DTGVSQNPRHKITKRGQNVTFRCDPISEHNRLYWYRQTLGQGPEFLTYFQNEAQLEKSRLLSDRFSAERPKGSFSTLEIQRTEQGDSAMYLCASSSYWTANTEAFFGQGTRLTVV.

The V and J genes are TRBV4-1 and TRBJ1-4; TRBD1 matches at 7 bases. The germline V gene encodes CDR1 MGHRA and CDR2 YSYEKL. The CDR3 runs 13 residues. The J segment lost 8 bases and the V segment lost 4 bases, leaving 4 bases of the junction unmatched. This CDR3 reads CASSRLQGEKLFF. In DNA, the CDR3 is TGCGCCAGCAGCCGTCTACAGGGGGAAAAACTGTTTTTT.

The rearrangement uses TRBV6-1 and TRBJ2-1; 7 nucleotides match TRBD1. Germline-derived CDR1 and CDR2 are MNHNS and SASEGT. J gave up 6 bases and V 1 base, and 3 bases lay outside the gene matches. The CDR3 extends over 14 amino acids. For the CDR3, the DNA is TGTGCCAGCAGTGAAGTCAGGACAGGCAATGAGCAGTTCTTC. Residues: CASSEVRTGNEQFF.

This chain uses TRBV9 with TRBJ2-7, with D perhaps matching TRBD1 (5 bases). V lost 0 bases and J 2 bases, leaving 6 bases between the germline ends. The CDR3 has 13 residues. Germline V lookup: CDR1 SGDLS, CDR2 YYNGEE. CDR3 in amino acids: CASSVGQTYEQYF. CDR3 coding DNA: TGTGCCAGCAGCGTAGGACAGACCTACGAGCAGTACTTC.

The genes are TRBV7-9 and TRBJ1-5; D not resolved. Germline CDR1 reads SEHNR; CDR2 reads FQNEAQ (reference sequence). The CDR3 runs to 13 residues. Trimming stripped 4 bases from V and 2 bases from J, with 6 bases between. The CDR3 region is CASSSFGNQPQHF. The CDR3 DNA reads TGTGCCAGCAGCTCGTTCGGCAATCAGCCCCAGCATTTT.

This clone appeared a few times. This chain uses TRBV4-1 with TRBJ2-7; TRBD1 matches 9 bases. The CDR3 runs to 15 residues. V dropped 2 bases and J dropped 7; count of bases not matched to a gene: 9. In germline, CDR1 is MGHRA, CDR2 YSYEKL. This CDR3 reads CASSQTAGTGWEQYF. CDR3 nucleotides: TGCGCCAGCAGCCAAACCGCCGGGACAGGGTGGGAGCAGTACTTC.

The gene calls are TRBV6-1 and TRBJ1-6; D not certain. The CDR3 is made up of 11 amino acids. Germline V gene data show CDR1 as MNHNS and CDR2 as SASEGT. V was cut by 6 bases and J by 13 bases, with 10 bases left in between. CDR3 loop: CASRKQPPLHF. The CDR3 bases are TGTGCCAGCAGAAAACAGCCGCCCCTCCACTTT.

The rearrangement uses TRBV6-4 and TRBJ1-6, with 8 bases aligning to TRBD1. With 3 bases clipped from V and 7 bases from J, the junction kept 2 bases outside the gene matches. In germline, CDR1 is MRHNA, CDR2 SNTAGT. The CDR3 length is 14 residues. CDR3 DNA: TGTGCCAGCAGTGAGGGACAGGACAATTCACCCCTCCACTTT. It encodes CASSEGQDNSPLHF.

This chain links TRBV7-3 with TRBJ1-2; no firm D call. This CDR3 comprises 13 residues. Per the germline V gene, CDR1 is SGHTA and CDR2 is FQGTGA. V lost 3 bases and J 5 bases, leaving 10 bases between the germline ends. Here the CDR3 DNA reads TGTGCCAGCAGCTTCGGGATGGGGTATGGCTACACCTTC. Translated, it gives CASSFGMGYGYTF.

Worth noting for this clone: The junction departs from germline at one end; a sequencing error may be responsible. The chain joins TRBV9 to TRBJ2-2, with a possible D match to TRBD2 (5 bases). CDR1 SGDLS and CDR2 YYNGEE come from the germline V gene. The CDR3 covers 13 residues. CDR3 DNA: TGCGCAGCGGAAAATTCGAACACCGGGGAGCTGTTTTTT. Translating gives CAAENSNTGELFF.

This clone was recorded a few times. Within the sample, other DNA sequences also encode this same CDR3. DNA for the CDR3: TGTGCCAGCAGCTCCCCGAGACAGCCAGACACCATATATTTT. Translated, it gives CASSSPRQPDTIYF. The chain links TRBV7-9 to TRBJ1-3; tentatively, D is TRBD1 (5 bases). Trimming removed 4 bases from V and 8 bases from J, with 15 bases in between. CDR1 SEHNR and CDR2 FQNEAQ come from the germline V gene (reference sequence). This CDR3 is built from 14 residues.

The gene calls are TRBV27 and TRBJ2-7; possibly TRBD1 for D (5 bases). Trimming took 4 bases from V and 3 from J, leaving 10 bases between them. Germline V gives CDR1 MNHEY, CDR2 SMNVEV (reference sequence). This CDR3 spans 13 amino acids. The CDR3 region is CASSYGRVYEQYF. Here the CDR3 DNA reads TGTGCCAGCAGTTATGGCAGGGTCTACGAGCAGTACTTC.

The CDR3, as DNA: TGTGCCAGCAGCTGGGGAGGCGGGAGATTCTCTGGGGCCAACGTCCTGACTTTC. Encoded protein: CASSWGGGRFSGANVLTF. The chain is built from TRBV11-2 and TRBJ2-6, with TRBD2 identical over 7 bases. Germline trimming cut 4 bases from V and 0 bases from J; bases unmatched to any gene: 9. Per the germline V gene, CDR1 is SGHAT and CDR2 is FQNNGV. This CDR3 is built from 18 residues.

This chain uses TRBV5-1 with TRBJ1-2; 7 bases fit TRBD1. Germline values: CDR1 SGHRS, CDR2 YFSETQ. The CDR3 totals 15 residues. V dropped 4 bases and J dropped 0; count of bases not matched to a gene: 6. The CDR3 DNA follows: TGCGCCAGCAGCATAACAGGGGAGACTAACTATGGCTACACCTTC. Protein product: CASSITGETNYGYTF.

V is TRBV6-5 and J is TRBJ1-1; no clear D gene. The V end was cut by 0 bases, the J end by 7 bases, with 12 bases between. Germline V lookup: CDR1 MNHEY, CDR2 SVGAGI. This CDR3 contains 14 residues. CDR3: CASSYSDVEDEAFF. The CDR3, as DNA: TGTGCCAGCAGTTACTCTGATGTGGAGGATGAAGCTTTCTTT.

This clone was counted between two and nine times. The genes are TRBV29-1 and TRBJ2-7, with 9 nucleotides matching TRBD1. The CDR3 has 13 residues. Germline assignment: CDR1 SQVTM and CDR2 ANQGSEA. Trimming removed 3 bases from V and 6 bases from J; junction bases left unmatched: 6. The CDR3 sequence is CSVDFGTGREQYF. CDR3 DNA: TGCAGCGTTGATTTTGGGACAGGGCGCGAGCAGTACTTC.

The V call is TRBV18, the J call TRBJ1-5; 10 nucleotides agree with TRBD1. Looked up from germline, CDR1 is KGHSH and CDR2 is LQKENI. Trimming cost V 3 bases and J 5 bases; bases outside gene matches: 10. This CDR3 comprises 17 residues. CDR3 sequence (DNA): TGTGCCAGCTCACCTGGGGGACAGGGGCGAAGAGATCAGCCCCAGCATTTT. It translates to CASSPGGQGRRDQPQHF. Full variable domain (remainder filled in from reference TRBV18 and TRBJ1-5): NAGVMQNPRHLVRRRGQEARLRCSPMKGHSHVYWYRQLPEEGLKFMVYLQKENIIDESGMPKERFSAEFPKEGPSILRIQQVVRGDSAAYFCASSPGGQGRRDQPQHFGDGTRLSIL.

This clone was detected only a few times. The chain couples TRBV4-1 to TRBJ1-6; 7 bases map to TRBD1. The CDR3 consists of 19 residues. The V gene end was trimmed by 3 bases and the J gene end by 10 bases; junction bases not matched to a gene: 21. Germline loops: CDR1 MGHRA, CDR2 YSYEKL. CDR3 sequence: CASSQDMLTGSTSGSPLHF. The CDR3, as DNA: TGCGCCAGCAGCCAGGATATGCTGACAGGGTCCACTTCGGGGTCACCCCTCCACTTT.

About this clone: This same CDR3 is encoded by further DNA sequences in the sample. This rearrangement joins TRBV30 to TRBJ1-5; D uncertain. The CDR3 covers 13 residues. Germline V gene lookup returns CDR1 GTSNPN and CDR2 SVGIG (reference sequence). The germline V and J ends were trimmed by 2 bases and 7 bases, with 12 bases remaining between them. CDR3 DNA: TGTGCCTGGAGTCGAGGGTCAGAACAGCCCCAGCATTTT. This gives the protein CAWSRGSEQPQHF.